This section outlines one T cell receptor (beta chain) sequence together with its context. Antigen unknown. These data come from a study of T cell responses to AZD1222 COVID-19 vaccine. General observations from the study: White British ancestry dominated among donors, who included more females, and clonal diversity was possibly underestimated. Along spike, vaccine-associated CD4 TCRs were found throughout, with dominance at 160-218 and 743-854. It was only after the peak T cell response that any repertoires were sampled.

V was cut by 1 base and J by 0 bases, with 10 bases left in between. In germline, CDR1 is MNHEY, CDR2 SMNVEV (reference sequence). The CDR3 totals 15 residues. The table came from immunoSEQ multiplex PCR; TCRdb's copy has only in-frame clones and leaves some out. This repertoire shows 75,000 to 100,000 clones, about nine tenths found once; its top ten account for approximately 27%. The receptor comes from an adult in good health. The J gene is TRBJ2-7, the V gene TRBV27; the D is unclear. The material was peripheral blood, obtained on day 0 of AZD1222 vaccination. This CDR3 is CASSLLGHSSYEQYF. For the CDR3, the DNA is TGTGCCAGCAGTTTATTAGGCCACAGCTCCTACGAGCAGTACTTC.